This T cell receptor beta chain originates from a study of cytomegalovirus exposure and HLA in healthy donors. Whole-study findings and limits: The study labeled 150 or so TCR beta chains cytomegalovirus-associated.

As regards this clone: What it binds is unknown.

Libraries were prepared by immunoSEQ multiplex PCR; TCRdb keeps only in-frame clonotypes and omits some of them. The sample carries around 60,000 clones, 94% recorded once. The CDR3 extends over 17 amino acids. V was pared by 0 bases and J by 1 base, with 13 bases between. Germline CDR1 SGHRS, CDR2 YFSETQ. The clonotype comes from a young man in good health and CMV-seropositive. The sequencing input was PBMCs. The rearrangement uses TRBV5-1 and TRBJ2-2; D is perhaps TRBD2 (6 bases). The CDR3 DNA reads as TGCGCCAGCAGCTTGGCCGGGCTAGCGATGAACACCGGGGAGCTGTTTTTT. It is translated as CASSLAGLAMNTGELFF.